These 8 T cell receptor beta chains share one sample of origin, sequenced in a study of shared clonotypes between healthy human individuals. Data came from immunoSEQ multiplex PCR; TCRdb stores just in-frame clones and leaves some out. The sample lists hundreds of thousands of clones; 92% were seen once. Terminally differentiated effector memory CD45RA+ cells were excluded by CCR7 positive selection of CD45RO-negative cells. Sequenced: naive CD8+ T cells sorted from blood. Source of these receptors: a man aged 25-45 years in good health.

This sequence joins TRBV25-1 and TRBJ2-7; possible D gene TRBD2, 6 bases. Trimming cost V 0 bases and J 6 bases, with 12 bases left between them. Germline V gene lookup returns CDR1 MGHDK and CDR2 SYGVNS. The CDR3 totals 14 residues. The CDR3 spells CASSEYESSAEQYF. In nucleotides, the CDR3 is TGTGCCAGCAGTGAATATGAATCTAGCGCCGAGCAGTACTTC.

The chain is built from TRBV28 and TRBJ1-1; D might be TRBD1 (5 bases). This CDR3 has 13 residues. Trimming left V 5 bases short and J 7 bases short, with 14 bases between. Per the germline V gene, CDR1 is MDHEN and CDR2 is SYDVKM. CDR3 in amino acids: CASSLPGRSEAFF. CDR3 DNA sequence: TGTGCCAGCAGTCTCCCGGGACGGAGTGAAGCTTTCTTT.

The gene calls are TRBV9 and TRBJ2-1; 8 bases fit TRBD2. Germline V gene lookup returns CDR1 SGDLS and CDR2 YYNGEE. V was pared by 5 bases and J by 4 bases, with 2 bases of the junction left unmatched. CDR3 length equals 13 residues. The CDR3 region is CASRREGYNEQFF. CDR3 nucleotide sequence: TGTGCCAGCAGACGGGAGGGATACAATGAGCAGTTCTTC.

This clone came up once. The J gene is TRBJ2-5, the V gene TRBV27, with D possibly being TRBD1 (6 bases). CDR1 and CDR2 from the germline V gene are MNHEY and SMNVEV (reference sequence). Trimming left V 0 bases short and J 2 bases short, with 10 bases between. The CDR3 totals 15 residues. CDR3 sequence reads: CASSLSGANQETQYF. CDR3 DNA: TGTGCCAGCAGTTTATCGGGGGCAAATCAAGAGACCCAGTACTTC.

V and J are TRBV5-1 and TRBJ2-7, with 9 positions matching TRBD1. CDR1 SGHRS and CDR2 YFSETQ come from the germline V gene. V lost 4 bases to trimming and J lost 2 bases; unmatched junction nucleotides: 7. CDR3 length: 15 amino acids. The CDR3 protein is CASSHGQGRTYEQYF. The CDR3 DNA is TGCGCCAGCAGCCACGGACAGGGGCGAACCTACGAGCAGTACTTC.

The chain couples TRBV9 to TRBJ2-3; tentative D call: TRBD1 (6 bases). The V and J ends lost 3 bases and 1 base respectively, with 18 bases between them. This CDR3 has 17 amino acids. CDR1 and CDR2 (germline): SGDLS, YYNGEE. For the CDR3, the DNA is TGTGCCAGCAGCGCCTCCAAGAGGACAGCCGGCACAGATACGCAGTATTTT. This sequence encodes CASSASKRTAGTDTQYF.

The chain links TRBV4-1 to TRBJ2-4, with TRBD2 identical over 8 bases. In germline, CDR1 is MGHRA, CDR2 YSYEKL. V was pared by 3 bases and J by 7 bases, with 8 bases of the junction left unmatched. CDR3 length equals 15 residues. The CDR3 is CASSHTTERGNIQYF. CDR3 sequence (DNA): TGCGCCAGCAGCCACACCACGGAGCGGGGGAACATTCAGTACTTC.

The chain combines TRBV4-3 with TRBJ2-1; possibly TRBD2 for D (5 bases). There are 17 residues in the CDR3. V gave up 0 bases and J gave up 0 bases, with 12 bases separating them. Per the germline V gene, CDR1 is LGHNA and CDR2 is YSLEER. The CDR3 DNA sequence: TGCGCCAGCAGCCAAGATACAGCGGTTAGCTCCTACAATGAGCAGTTCTTC. This translates into CASSQDTAVSSYNEQFF.